This T cell receptor (beta chain) is from a study of T cell repertoires in cytomegalovirus infection. Study-level background: Through public TCR beta signatures, both CMV infection and matching HLA type were indicated. Findings of the study overall: The ex vivo response showed dominance by HLA-C-restricted CMV-specific TCR beta clonotypes. Public TCR beta family frequency separated CMV-and-HLA carriers, including in an independent cohort.

The V end lost 2 bases, the J end lost 9 bases, and 17 bases lay between the germline ends. This CDR3 spans 15 amino acids. With regard to this clonotype: Its antigen is still unknown.

MiXCR, applied by TCRdb to the reads, yields one record per CDR3 protein. The repertoire holds 300,000 or so distinct CDR3 sequences, with about 25% as singletons. The sequenced sample consisted of PBMCs. The TCR was taken from a human donor in good health (CMV status not recorded). Some clones in this sample may be carry-over from other donors' samples. V gene TRBV12-3 or TRBV12-4 combines with J gene TRBJ2-1, with a tentative D call TRBD2 (6 bases). The CDR3 protein is CASSLSGVRFGEQFF. The CDR3 DNA reads TGTGCCAGCAGTTTATCGGGAGTCAGATTTGGTGAGCAGTTCTTC.